This T cell receptor beta chain was obtained from a study of blood T cell repertoires in COVID-19. Study background: T cells, B-cell-depleted T cells, or PBMCs provided the cDNA or gDNA that served as material.

In the source study's methods: Cell counts per sample came from amplifying reference gene primers. Assay used: immunoSEQ multiplex PCR; TCRdb lists only in-frame clones, some missing. That table is the source of V, J and clone size, and D and trimming were worked out from the DNA. The sample lists about 310,000 clones, around 86% occurring once. The CDR3 is 15 amino acids. The V segment lost 6 bases and the J segment 8 bases; nucleotides outside the gene matches: 8. Germline V gene sequence: CDR1 MDHEN, CDR2 SYDVKM. This receptor was taken from a man aged 45-60 years with active or convalescent COVID-19. The specimen sequenced was peripheral blood. V gene TRBV28 combines with J gene TRBJ1-6; 9 positions match TRBD1. The CDR3 DNA is TGTGCCAGCAGAGCCGGGACAGGGTTTTATTCACCCCTCCACTTT. Encoded protein: CASRAGTGFYSPLHF.